A single sample is the source of the 27 T cell receptor beta chains below, sequenced in a study of radiotherapy plus CTLA-4 blockade in lung cancer. Libraries were prepared by immunoSEQ multiplex PCR; TCRdb keeps only in-frame clonotypes and omits some of them. Altogether 47,000 or so clones are present, 85% being singletons, with the ten largest covering roughly 25%. This sample comprised peripheral blood, obtained from a patient treated with radiotherapy plus ipilimumab. The receptors come from a human donor with non-small cell lung cancer whose response to radiotherapy plus ipilimumab could not be evaluated.

CDR3 sequence reads: CASSVSSTVGQETQYF. The CDR3 DNA reads TGTGCCAGCAGCGTAAGTTCGACAGTGGGCCAAGAGACCCAGTACTTC. The chain combines TRBV9 with TRBJ2-5; D is possibly TRBD1 (5 bases). Germline CDR1 is SGDLS and CDR2 is YYNGEE. The length of the CDR3 is 16 residues. The V gene lost 1 base and the J gene lost 1 base, with 14 bases spanning the gap.

The chain couples TRBV28 to TRBJ2-4, with 7 nucleotides matching TRBD1. The CDR3 totals 17 residues. Trimming took 7 bases from V and 0 from J; bases not matched to a gene: 12. Germline V lookup: CDR1 MDHEN, CDR2 SYDVKM. CDR3 sequence: CASTDLRGGAAKNIQYF. Written as DNA, the CDR3 is TGTGCCAGCACCGACCTACGAGGGGGCGCAGCCAAAAACATTCAGTACTTC.

Only a few counts were recorded for this clone. The chain is built from TRBV6-5 and TRBJ2-7, with 9 bases aligning to TRBD1. The CDR3 contains 14 residues. Germline V lookup: CDR1 MNHEY, CDR2 SVGAGI. Trimming at V came to 6 bases and at J to 0 bases, leaving 3 bases not matched to a gene. CDR3 nucleotide sequence: TGTGCCAGCAGGAGGGGACAGGGCTCCTACGAGCAGTACTTC. Residues: CASRRGQGSYEQYF.

V usage is TRBV5-4 and J usage is TRBJ2-1; a weak D match, TRBD2 (7 bases). CDR1 and CDR2 (germline): SGHNT, YYREEE (reference sequence). This CDR3 has 15 amino acids. Trimming cost V 2 bases and J 5 bases, with 14 bases left between them. The CDR3 DNA reads as TGTGCCAGCAGCTTAGAGGGGGGGCCCGACAATGAGCAGTTCTTC. Translated, it gives CASSLEGGPDNEQFF.

V gene TRBV4-2 combines with J gene TRBJ2-1; D ambiguous. Trimming stripped 4 bases from V and 1 base from J, with 8 bases between. This CDR3 is 14 amino acids long. CDR1 and CDR2 (germline): LGHNA, YNFKEQ. The CDR3 loop reads CASSRGDSYNEQFF. The CDR3 coding sequence is TGTGCCAGCAGCCGCGGAGATTCCTACAATGAGCAGTTCTTC.

On this clone: Its ends do not fully match the called genes, so a read error is possible. The chain uses TRBV6-1 and TRBJ1-2; tentatively, D is TRBD1 (6 bases). CDR1 is MNHNS, CDR2 SASEGT, per germline. The CDR3 spans 15 residues. In DNA, the CDR3 is TGTGCCAGCACTGAAGACTCCAGGGGAGACTATGGCTACACCTTC. Translation: CASTEDSRGDYGYTF.

The chain carries TRBV7-2 and TRBJ2-5; 10 positions agree with TRBD2. The CDR3 is 14 residues long. CDR1 is SGHTA, CDR2 FQGNSA, per germline. Trimming took 4 bases from V and 7 from J; bases not matched to a gene: 6. The chain's CDR3 is CASSSLAGGGTQYF. CDR3 nucleotides: TGTGCCAGCAGCTCGTTAGCGGGAGGAGGGACCCAGTACTTC.

The rearrangement links TRBV4-3 to TRBJ1-2; weak D call: TRBD1 (6 bases). This CDR3 is built from 14 residues. Trimming took 6 bases from V and 7 from J, leaving 18 bases between them. The germline CDR1 and CDR2 sequences are LGHNA and YSLEER. This CDR3 reads CASSRFLGASGYTF. The CDR3 region has the DNA TGCGCCAGCAGTCGATTTCTGGGGGCCTCTGGCTACACCTTC.

The chain links TRBV6-6 to TRBJ1-1; TRBD1 agrees at 7 bases. V gave up 6 bases and J gave up 5 bases; unmatched junction bases: 15. The V gene's germline CDR1 is MNHNY and CDR2 SVGAGI (reference sequence). The CDR3 runs 16 residues. CDR3 sequence: CASSLGQDDLETEAFF. The CDR3 region has the DNA TGTGCCAGCAGCCTCGGACAGGACGACCTCGAGACTGAAGCTTTCTTT.

The chain employs TRBV10-3 and TRBJ2-7; weak D call: TRBD1 (5 bases). CDR3 length equals 15 residues. The V end was cut by 2 bases, the J end by 4 bases, with 15 bases between. Germline values: CDR1 ENHRY, CDR2 SYGVKD. Here the CDR3 reads CAISETHTGKYEQYF. CDR3 nucleotide sequence: TGTGCCATCAGTGAGACGCATACAGGAAAATACGAGCAGTACTTC.

The chain uses TRBV19 and TRBJ1-1; D possibly corresponds to TRBD1 (5 bases). V gave up 5 bases and J gave up 7 bases, with 14 bases separating them. The CDR3 runs to 13 residues. Germline V gene lookup returns CDR1 LNHDA and CDR2 SQIVND (reference sequence). The CDR3 nucleotides are TGTGCCAGTAGTTATGGCAGGGACTATGAAGCTTTCTTT. Protein: CASSYGRDYEAFF. The whole variable domain, remainder taken from reference TRBV19 and TRBJ1-1, is DGGITQSPKYLFRKEGQNVTLSCEQNLNHDAMYWYRQDPGQGLRLIYYSQIVNDFQKGDIAEGYSVSREKKESFPLTVTSAQKNPTAFYLCASSYGRDYEAFFGQGTRLTVV.

V and J are TRBV4-3 and TRBJ2-3; possibly TRBD1 for D (5 bases). The CDR3 totals 15 residues. Trimming stripped 1 base from V and 6 bases from J, with 14 bases between. Germline V lookup: CDR1 LGHNA, CDR2 YSLEER. CDR3 region: CASSQGETAGDTQYF. The CDR3 region has the DNA TGCGCCAGCAGCCAAGGCGAGACGGCAGGGGATACGCAGTATTTT.

The V call is TRBV5-1, the J call TRBJ2-7; 9 positions agree with TRBD1. V shed 2 bases and J 6 bases; nucleotides not matched to a gene: 9. The germline CDR1 and CDR2 sequences are SGHRS and YFSETQ. The CDR3 is 15 amino acids. The CDR3 DNA reads TGCGCCAGCAGCTTAGCGGGACAGGGAGTCGCCGAGCAGTACTTC. This codes for CASSLAGQGVAEQYF. Complete variable domain (other parts from reference TRBV5-1 and TRBJ2-7): KAGVTQTPRYLIKTRGQQVTLSCSPISGHRSVSWYQQTPGQGLQFLFEYFSETQRNKGNFPGRFSGRQFSNSRSEMNVSTLELGDSALYLCASSLAGQGVAEQYFGPGTRLTVT.

This chain uses TRBV28 with TRBJ1-2; D not resolved. V dropped 2 bases and J dropped 5 bases, with 6 bases sitting between them. The CDR3 is 12 residues long. Germline CDR1 reads MDHEN; CDR2 reads SYDVKM. This chain's CDR3 is CASSLRRYGYTF. Written as DNA, the CDR3 is TGTGCCAGCAGTTTACGGCGGTATGGCTACACCTTC.

The chain carries TRBV12-5 and TRBJ1-1; TRBD1 matches 7 bases. Germline-derived CDR1 and CDR2 are LGHNT and FRNRAP. This CDR3 comprises 12 residues. J lost 5 bases, V lost 6 bases, and 3 bases had no gene match. The CDR3 sequence: CASGSGGTEAFF. The CDR3 bases are TGTGCTAGTGGATCAGGGGGGACTGAAGCTTTCTTT.

J is TRBJ1-2 and V is TRBV29-1; 9 bases are shared with TRBD1. CDR3 length equals 14 residues. CDR1 SQVTM and CDR2 ANQGSEA come from the germline V gene. J was trimmed by 7 bases and V by 4 bases; bases with no gene match: 10. CDR3 bases: TGCAGCGTTGGGTCCCATACAGGGGGCGGTGGCTACACCTTC. This translates into CSVGSHTGGGGYTF. Combining the CDR3 with reference TRBV29-1 and TRBJ1-2 gives the whole variable domain SAVISQKPSRDICQRGTSLTIQCQVDSQVTMMFWYRQQPGQSLTLIATANQGSEATYESGFVIDKFPISRPNLTFSTLTVSNMSPEDSSIYLCSVGSHTGGGGYTFGSGTRLTVV.

V usage is TRBV11-1 and J usage is TRBJ1-2; TRBD1 is a possible D gene (5 bases). Germline V gene data show CDR1 as SGHAT and CDR2 as FQDESV (reference sequence). This CDR3 is 15 amino acids long. V gave up 5 bases and J gave up 2 bases, with 15 bases separating them. CDR3 nucleotide sequence: TGTGCCAGCAGCGTCCTTGGGGGGAAAAACTATGGCTACACCTTC. The encoded protein is CASSVLGGKNYGYTF.

In the case of this clone: A junction end diverges from the germline sequence, so it may reflect a read error. The chain employs TRBV28 and TRBJ2-7; D is unresolved. The CDR3 contains 12 residues. Per the germline V gene, CDR1 is MDHEN and CDR2 is SYDVKM. CDR3 bases: TGTGCTAGCAGTGTATCTAGGCCTGAGCAGTACTTC. Its translation: CASSVSRPEQYF.

The J gene is TRBJ2-2, the V gene TRBV9; 7 bases align to TRBD1. V lost 3 bases to trimming and J lost 6 bases; unmatched junction nucleotides: 8. There are 15 residues in the CDR3. CDR1 is SGDLS, CDR2 YYNGEE, per germline. CDR3 nucleotides: TGTGCCAGCAGCGGACACAGGGGACGGGCCGGGGAGCTGTTTTTT. It codes for CASSGHRGRAGELFF.

This clone appeared once. The rearrangement joins TRBV10-3 to TRBJ2-2, with 7 bases aligning to TRBD1. Germline values: CDR1 ENHRY, CDR2 SYGVKD. V shed 10 bases, J shed 4 bases, and the junction held 6 bases outside the gene matches. The CDR3 extends over 13 amino acids. The CDR3 here is CATGQEATGELFF. For the CDR3, the DNA is TGTGCCACCGGACAGGAGGCCACCGGGGAGCTGTTTTTT.

This clone was detected a few times. The chain couples TRBV29-1 to TRBJ1-1; D possibly corresponds to TRBD1 (6 bases). The CDR3 has 14 residues. Trimming pared 4 bases from V and 1 base from J, leaving 13 bases between. Germline CDR1 and CDR2: SQVTM and ANQGSEA. Here the CDR3 DNA reads TGCAGCGTTGGGGTGGCCAGGGGGAACACTGAAGCTTTCTTT. Translated: CSVGVARGNTEAFF. Drawing the rest from reference TRBV29-1 and TRBJ1-1, the complete variable domain is SAVISQKPSRDICQRGTSLTIQCQVDSQVTMMFWYRQQPGQSLTLIATANQGSEATYESGFVIDKFPISRPNLTFSTLTVSNMSPEDSSIYLCSVGVARGNTEAFFGQGTRLTVV.

This clone was seen only once. At one end, the junction sequence differs from germline, possibly due to a read error. This sequence joins TRBV29-1 and TRBJ1-1; a weak D match, TRBD1 (5 bases). This CDR3 comprises 13 residues. Germline loops: CDR1 SQVTM, CDR2 ANQGSEA. The CDR3 sequence: CGVDGAVNTEAFF. In DNA form, the CDR3 reads TGCGGCGTTGATGGGGCAGTGAACACTGAAGCTTTCTTT.

This clone was recorded once. J is TRBJ2-7 and V is TRBV5-1, with 8 nucleotides matching TRBD1. This CDR3 is 15 amino acids long. J gave up 3 bases and V 0 bases, and 5 bases lay outside the gene matches. Germline V lookup: CDR1 SGHRS, CDR2 YFSETQ. The CDR3 DNA is TGCGCCAGCAGCTTGGGGGACAGGAAAAACTACGAGCAGTACTTC. This translates into CASSLGDRKNYEQYF.

The genes are TRBV6-6 and TRBJ1-1, with 9 bases fitting TRBD1. Trimming took 7 bases from V and 4 from J; bases not matched to a gene: 4. CDR1 MNHNY and CDR2 SVGAGI come from the germline V gene (reference sequence). The CDR3 loop spans 13 amino acids. CDR3 loop: CASKTGGTTEAFF. CDR3 nucleotides: TGTGCCAGCAAGACAGGGGGGACCACTGAAGCTTTCTTT.

The CDR3 nucleotides are TGTGCCAGTAGTAGGGGCAGGATCAGCTCTGGGGCCAACGTCCTGACTTTC. It yields the protein CASSRGRISSGANVLTF. The chain employs TRBV19 and TRBJ2-6, with a tentative D call TRBD1 (5 bases). V was pared by 4 bases and J by 0 bases, with 13 bases between. CDR3 length: 17 amino acids. Germline CDR1 reads LNHDA; CDR2 reads SQIVND (reference sequence).

The chain has TRBV4-2 and TRBJ2-5, with D perhaps TRBD2 (7 bases). Trimming left V 4 bases short and J 4 bases short, with 13 bases between. Per the germline V gene, CDR1 is LGHNA and CDR2 is YNFKEQ. This CDR3 region has 14 residues. The DNA of the CDR3 is TGTGCCAGCAGCCCAGGGGTAGCGGGAGAGACCCAGTACTTC. It is translated as CASSPGVAGETQYF.

The rearrangement links TRBV10-3 to TRBJ2-5, with 10 nucleotides matching TRBD1. Germline V lookup: CDR1 ENHRY, CDR2 SYGVKD. The V and J ends lost 6 bases and 4 bases, in that order; junction bases with no gene match: 8. CDR3 length: 15 residues. The DNA of the CDR3 is TGTGCCATCAGGGAGGGACAGGGGATTGGAGAGACCCAGTACTTC. This encodes CAIREGQGIGETQYF.